The 21 T cell receptor beta chains below were found in one sample sequenced in a study of T cell responses to AZD1222 COVID-19 vaccine. Sequencing was performed with immunoSEQ multiplex PCR; in TCRdb, only in-frame clones are kept and a portion is missing. This table holds some 170,000 clones, 92% found once. The starting material was peripheral blood, obtained 28 days after the second AZD1222 dose. Receptor source: an adult who received the AZD1222 COVID-19 vaccine.

The genes are TRBV19 and TRBJ1-1; no clear D gene. The germline V gene encodes CDR1 LNHDA and CDR2 SQIVND (reference sequence). V lost 4 bases to trimming and J lost 3 bases, with 18 bases between them. This CDR3 contains 16 residues. The CDR3 sequence: CASSTEVGLWDTEAFF. The CDR3 DNA reads as TGTGCCAGTAGTACCGAGGTCGGATTGTGGGACACTGAAGCTTTCTTT. Based on the CDR3 plus reference TRBV19 and TRBJ1-1, the full variable domain is DGGITQSPKYLFRKEGQNVTLSCEQNLNHDAMYWYRQDPGQGLRLIYYSQIVNDFQKGDIAEGYSVSREKKESFPLTVTSAQKNPTAFYLCASSTEVGLWDTEAFFGQGTRLTVV.

The V gene is TRBV5-1, the J gene TRBJ1-2, with D possibly matching TRBD1 (6 bases). Germline V gene lookup returns CDR1 SGHRS and CDR2 YFSETQ. The length of the CDR3 is 13 residues. Trimming stripped 0 bases from V and 8 bases from J, with 11 bases between. CDR3 in DNA: TGCGCCAGCAGCTTGGAAGGGGGGATCGGCTACACCTTC. Protein sequence: CASSLEGGIGYTF.

The rearrangement links TRBV2 to TRBJ1-2; perhaps TRBD1 as D (6 bases). Between the trimmed V and J ends, which lost 7 bases and 6 bases, there was a span of 18 bases. Germline V CDR1 and CDR2: SNHLY, FYNNEI. The CDR3 consists of 14 residues. CDR3 residues: CASTLDQGIDGYTF. The CDR3 nucleotides are TGTGCCAGCACCCTTGACCAGGGGATCGATGGCTACACCTTC.

The chain couples TRBV3-1 (or the pseudogene TRBV3-2) to TRBJ2-7, with a possible D match to TRBD2 (6 bases). The germline V and J ends were trimmed by 4 bases and 4 bases, with 17 bases remaining between them. This CDR3 has 15 residues. CDR1 is LGHDT, CDR2 YNNKEL, per germline (reference sequence). This CDR3 reads CASSLGWGESYEQYF. CDR3 DNA: TGTGCCAGCAGCCTTGGTTGGGGGGAAAGTTACGAGCAGTACTTC.

The chain is built from TRBV6-1 and TRBJ2-7; tentative D call: TRBD1 (5 bases). V gave up 6 bases and J gave up 2 bases, with 8 bases separating them. This CDR3 region has 12 residues. Germline V gives CDR1 MNHNS, CDR2 SASEGT. CDR3 residues: CASSLQAYEQYF. The CDR3 bases are TGTGCCAGCAGCCTACAGGCCTACGAGCAGTACTTC.

The chain carries TRBV10-3 and TRBJ2-2, with TRBD2 identical over 7 bases. In germline, CDR1 is ENHRY, CDR2 SYGVKD. Unmatched junction bases numbered 1, after V lost 3 bases and J lost 0 bases. The CDR3 length is 15 residues. As DNA, the CDR3 is TGTGCCATCAGTGATCTAGCGGCGAACACCGGGGAGCTGTTTTTT. Protein sequence: CAISDLAANTGELFF.

The gene calls are TRBV4-2 and TRBJ2-1; 10 bases are a match to TRBD2. V dropped 0 bases and J dropped 6; count of bases not matched to a gene: 2. The germline gives CDR1 LGHNA, CDR2 YNFKEQ. The CDR3 totals 15 residues. The CDR3 DNA is TGTGCCAGCAGCCAAGAAGCGGGGGGGCCCAATGAGCAGTTCTTC. It specifies CASSQEAGGPNEQFF.

This clone was counted once. V and J are TRBV15 and TRBJ1-1; unclear D gene. With 4 bases removed from V and 4 bases from J, the gap between germline ends came to 13 bases. CDR3 length: 14 amino acids. The V gene's germline CDR1 is LNHNV and CDR2 YYDKDF (reference sequence). The CDR3 is CATSIGGWGTEAFF. Written as DNA, the CDR3 is TGTGCCACCAGCATCGGAGGGTGGGGCACTGAAGCTTTCTTT.

The CDR3 reads CASSWSESTEAFF. DNA of the CDR3: TGTGCCAGCAGCTGGTCAGAGAGCACTGAAGCTTTCTTT. The chain combines TRBV5-4 with TRBJ1-1, with D uncertain. Deletions cut 3 bases from V and 4 bases from J, with 10 bases between. The germline CDR1 and CDR2 sequences are SGHNT and YYREEE (reference sequence). The CDR3 sequence is 13 residues long.

The CDR3, as DNA: TGTGCCAGCAGTGAAGAAACTGGGGGACTCTACACTGAAGCTTTCTTT. Protein sequence: CASSEETGGLYTEAFF. This chain joins TRBV6-1 and TRBJ1-1; TRBD1 might be the D (5 bases). Trimming removed 1 base from V and 3 bases from J, with 15 bases in between. The CDR3 loop spans 16 amino acids. Germline lookup yields CDR1 MNHNS and CDR2 SASEGT.

The J gene is TRBJ1-2, the V gene TRBV9; TRBD1 matches 8 bases. The CDR3 sequence is 15 residues long. The V segment lost 3 bases and the J segment 5 bases; nucleotides outside the gene matches: 9. In germline, CDR1 is SGDLS, CDR2 YYNGEE. CDR3 amino acids: CASSAQGQGGYGYTF. CDR3 in DNA: TGTGCCAGCAGCGCCCAAGGACAGGGAGGTTATGGCTACACCTTC.

This sequence joins TRBV6-6 and TRBJ2-6, with 7 bases that match TRBD1. The germline CDR1 and CDR2 sequences are MNHNY and SVGAGI (reference sequence). CDR3 size: 17 residues. Unmatched junction bases numbered 7, after V lost 5 bases and J lost 0 bases. Written as DNA, the CDR3 is TGTGCCAGCAGTCGGGACAGCCTAAGCTCTGGGGCCAACGTCCTGACTTTC. Translating it yields CASSRDSLSSGANVLTF.

The chain employs TRBV12-3 or TRBV12-4 and TRBJ1-3; the D gene is possibly TRBD1 (6 bases). CDR3 length: 13 residues. Trimming took 1 base from V and 8 from J, leaving 9 bases between them. The CDR3 nucleotides read TGTGCCAGCAGTTTAGTCAGGGGTGACACCATATATTTT. Its protein is CASSLVRGDTIYF.

V is TRBV15 and J is TRBJ2-3; 12 bases align to TRBD1. Looked up from germline, CDR1 is LNHNV and CDR2 is YYDKDF (reference sequence). V lost 2 bases and J lost 11; bases outside the gene matches: 20. CDR3 length equals 19 residues. This CDR3 is CATSRPRSRDRGLGWRQYF. The DNA of the CDR3 is TGTGCCACCAGCAGACCCCGTTCAAGGGACAGGGGGCTCGGGTGGAGGCAGTATTTT.

The V and J genes are TRBV11-2 and TRBJ1-4; D uncertain. The V gene's germline CDR1 is SGHAT and CDR2 FQNNGV. Trimming pared 1 base from V and 7 bases from J, leaving 16 bases between. The CDR3 extends over 16 amino acids. The CDR3 nucleotides read TGTGCCAGCAGCTTAGCGTTAGGCTTAGTAGGTGAAAAACTGTTTTTT. Protein product: CASSLALGLVGEKLFF.

The V call is TRBV4-1, the J call TRBJ1-2; D is ambiguous. The germline gives CDR1 MGHRA, CDR2 YSYEKL. The germline V and J ends were trimmed by 0 bases and 2 bases, with 7 bases remaining between them. CDR3 size: 14 residues. The CDR3 here is CASSQDVGNYGYTF. CDR3 DNA sequence: TGCGCCAGCAGCCAAGATGTAGGGAACTATGGCTACACCTTC.

The chain employs TRBV27 and TRBJ1-6; 10 nucleotides match TRBD1. V was pared by 5 bases and J by 8 bases, with 3 bases of the junction left unmatched. Germline V gives CDR1 MNHEY, CDR2 SMNVEV (reference sequence). This CDR3 has 14 residues. As DNA, the CDR3 is TGTGCCAGCAGTCCCGGGACAGGGGATTCACCCCTCCACTTT. Protein: CASSPGTGDSPLHF.

This rearrangement joins TRBV5-5 to TRBJ2-6; no reliable D call. Germline V gene sequence: CDR1 SGHKS, CDR2 YYEKEE (reference sequence). The CDR3 covers 16 residues. V shed 2 bases and J shed 0 bases, with 9 bases lying between them. The CDR3, as DNA: TGTGCCAGCAGCTTACAAGGAGCCTCTGGGGCCAACGTCCTGACTTTC. Protein product: CASSLQGASGANVLTF.

This clone was counted a single time. The gene calls are TRBV2 and TRBJ1-4; the match to TRBD1 covers 10 bases. V was clipped by 6 bases and J by 11 bases; unmatched bases: 3. Germline V gives CDR1 SNHLY, CDR2 FYNNEI. The CDR3 spans 12 residues. CDR3 nucleotide sequence: TGTGCCAGCAGGGTGGACAGGGGGAAACTGTTTTTT. Protein sequence: CASRVDRGKLFF.

V gene TRBV5-4 combines with J gene TRBJ1-2; 9 nucleotides line up with TRBD1. Losses at the gene ends were 3 bases for V and 0 bases for J; bases not matched to a gene: 3. Germline V lookup: CDR1 SGHNT, CDR2 YYREEE (reference sequence). The CDR3 length is 15 residues. CDR3 region: CASSYGQGTNYGYTF. The CDR3 bases are TGTGCCAGCAGCTACGGACAGGGGACTAACTATGGCTACACCTTC. Variable domain in full (rest from reference TRBV5-4 and TRBJ1-2): ETGVTQSPTHLIKTRGQQVTLRCSSQSGHNTVSWYQQALGQGPQFIFQYYREEENGRGNFPPRFSGLQFPNYSSELNVNALELDDSALYLCASSYGQGTNYGYTFGSGTRLTVV.

This clone showed up just a few times. This sequence joins TRBV12-3 or TRBV12-4 and TRBJ1-2; D call uncertain. V was cut by 4 bases and J by 8 bases, with 8 bases left in between. This CDR3 comprises 11 residues. CDR3: CASSSLEGYTF. CDR3 DNA sequence: TGTGCCAGCAGTTCCCTGGAAGGCTACACCTTC.